The 24 T cell receptor beta chains in this list originate from one sample, sequenced in a study of beta chain features in type 1 diabetes. Isolated RNA was reverse transcribed in full, so expressed TCRB transcripts were sequenced. Profiling relied on immunoSEQ multiplex PCR, and the TCRdb table lists in-frame clones only, not all of them. The table shows roughly 230,000 clones, with around 9.6% occurring only once. Sequenced sample: naive CD4+ T cells from blood. The receptors come from a woman aged 18-35 years in good health.

The table lists this clone with a few counts. The genes are TRBV6-1 and TRBJ1-1; D gene unclear. The CDR3 spans 12 residues. Germline-derived CDR1 and CDR2 are MNHNS and SASEGT. V was trimmed by 4 bases and J by 4 bases, leaving 7 bases between them. CDR3 amino acids: CASSGLLTEAFF. In nucleotides, the CDR3 is TGTGCCAGCAGTGGTCTCCTCACTGAAGCTTTCTTT.

V usage is TRBV19 and J usage is TRBJ1-2; D is unclear. Trimming stripped 3 bases from V and 2 bases from J, with 16 bases between. Germline V gene lookup returns CDR1 LNHDA and CDR2 SQIVND (reference sequence). The CDR3 totals 16 residues. CDR3 in DNA: TGTGCCAGTAGTATGGCCCTTCTTCCTGTGAACTATGGCTACACCTTC. Translated: CASSMALLPVNYGYTF.

This clone appeared a few times. The V gene is TRBV5-4, the J gene TRBJ2-3; 9 bases match TRBD2. Germline CDR1 SGHNT, CDR2 YYREEE (reference sequence). The ends lost 4 bases at V and 4 bases at J; junction bases unmatched: 7. This CDR3 spans 15 amino acids. CDR3 coding DNA: TGTGCCAGCAGCCGAGGCGGGAGGGCGTCAGATACGCAGTATTTT. Amino acids: CASSRGGRASDTQYF.

CDR3 region: CASSYSGTSGYEQYF. The CDR3 DNA reads as TGCGCCAGCAGCTACTCCGGGACTAGCGGCTACGAGCAGTACTTC. The chain is built from TRBV5-1 and TRBJ2-7, with 11 bases matching TRBD2. V was clipped by 3 bases and J by 3 bases; unmatched bases: 5. Germline loops: CDR1 SGHRS, CDR2 YFSETQ. The CDR3 is 15 amino acids. Combining the CDR3 with reference TRBV5-1 and TRBJ2-7 gives the whole variable domain KAGVTQTPRYLIKTRGQQVTLSCSPISGHRSVSWYQQTPGQGLQFLFEYFSETQRNKGNFPGRFSGRQFSNSRSEMNVSTLELGDSALYLCASSYSGTSGYEQYFGPGTRLTVT.

The table lists this clone with a few counts. The chain carries TRBV6-1 and TRBJ2-7; 12 bases line up with TRBD2. This CDR3 region has 15 residues. CDR1 and CDR2 (germline): MNHNS, SASEGT. V trimming: 5 bases; J trimming: 4 bases; junction bases outside the gene matches: 6. This CDR3 is CASSPTSGSPYEQYF. In DNA, the CDR3 is TGTGCCAGCAGTCCGACTAGCGGGAGTCCTTACGAGCAGTACTTC.

The V and J genes are TRBV6-1 and TRBJ2-2, with a tentative D call TRBD2 (5 bases). Trimming left V 0 bases short and J 6 bases short, with 11 bases between. Germline lookup yields CDR1 MNHNS and CDR2 SASEGT. This CDR3 has 15 residues. This chain's CDR3 is CASSEALRAAGELFF. The CDR3 nucleotides are TGTGCCAGCAGTGAAGCGCTTCGAGCGGCCGGGGAGCTGTTTTTT.

Many counts were recorded for this clone. The chain uses TRBV6-6 and TRBJ2-1, with D perhaps TRBD2 (5 bases). Germline V gives CDR1 MNHNY, CDR2 SVGAGI (reference sequence). V lost 2 bases and J 9 bases, leaving 14 bases between the germline ends. The CDR3 is made up of 14 amino acids. DNA of the CDR3: TGTGCCAGCAGTTACGGTATAGCGTTGGGTGAGCAGTTCTTC. Its protein product is CASSYGIALGEQFF.

This sequence joins TRBV6-1 and TRBJ2-5, with D maybe TRBD1 (6 bases). The CDR3 contains 14 residues. Per the germline V gene, CDR1 is MNHNS and CDR2 is SASEGT. V was shortened by 2 bases and J by 5 bases, with 12 bases between the two germline ends. The CDR3 DNA reads TGTGCCAGCAGTGAAATGGGGGCGCGGGAGACCCAGTACTTC. This gives the protein CASSEMGARETQYF.

This clone was observed a few times. The CDR3 region is CASSQQGQYGYTF. The CDR3 region has the DNA TGTGCCAGCAGTCAACAGGGCCAGTATGGCTACACCTTC. This chain connects TRBV2 to TRBJ1-2, with D perhaps TRBD1 (6 bases). The V gene lost 5 bases and the J gene lost 5 bases, with 12 bases spanning the gap. This CDR3 has 13 residues. CDR1 and CDR2 (germline): SNHLY, FYNNEI.

This clone was counted between two and nine times. CDR3 DNA: TGTGCCAGCAGCTCATCTACAGACTCTGGAAACACCATATATTTT. It yields the protein CASSSSTDSGNTIYF. V usage is TRBV7-2 and J usage is TRBJ1-3; no clear D gene. Trimming pared 4 bases from V and 0 bases from J, leaving 10 bases between. This CDR3 has 15 amino acids. The germline CDR1 and CDR2 sequences are SGHTA and FQGNSA. Combining the CDR3 with reference TRBV7-2 and TRBJ1-3 gives the whole variable domain GAGVSQSPSNKVTEKGKDVELRCDPISGHTALYWYRQSLGQGLEFLIYFQGNSAPDKSGLPSDRFSAERTGGSVSTLTIQRTQQEDSAVYLCASSSSTDSGNTIYFGEGSWLTVV.

The chain employs TRBV19 and TRBJ2-3; 7 nucleotides align to TRBD1. This CDR3 is 16 amino acids long. Germline values: CDR1 LNHDA, CDR2 SQIVND (reference sequence). J gave up 1 base and V 5 bases, and 9 bases lay outside the gene matches. The DNA of the CDR3 is TGTGCCAGTAGTTCTAAAGGGACAGACGGCACAGATACGCAGTATTTT. Translating it yields CASSSKGTDGTDTQYF.

This clone was observed many times. The chain is built from TRBV29-1 and TRBJ2-7; 7 bases are a match to TRBD2. This CDR3 region has 12 residues. The trim removed 3 bases at V and 2 bases at J, leaving 1 base unmatched. Germline CDR1 and CDR2: SQVTM and ANQGSEA. The CDR3 DNA is TGCAGCGTTGAGGGGACTACCTACGAGCAGTACTTC. This codes for CSVEGTTYEQYF.

This clone was seen a few times. V is TRBV5-1 and J is TRBJ1-2, with TRBD1 identical over 12 bases. Germline CDR1 SGHRS, CDR2 YFSETQ. The trim removed 4 bases at V and 5 bases at J, leaving 6 bases unmatched. The CDR3 contains 15 residues. CDR3 in DNA: TGCGCCAGCAGCCCAGGGACAGGGGGCCCGTATGGCTACACCTTC. It encodes CASSPGTGGPYGYTF.

This clone was detected only a few times. The CDR3 sequence is CASSELGGGYTF. For the CDR3, the DNA is TGTGCCAGCAGTGAATTGGGGGGTGGCTACACCTTC. The chain carries TRBV6-1 and TRBJ1-2; TRBD1 might be the D (5 bases). V gave up 2 bases and J gave up 7 bases, with 8 bases separating them. Looked up from germline, CDR1 is MNHNS and CDR2 is SASEGT. This CDR3 contains 12 residues.

The chain combines TRBV19 with TRBJ1-2, with D unresolved. Trimming stripped 7 bases from V and 4 bases from J, with 10 bases between. The germline V gene encodes CDR1 LNHDA and CDR2 SQIVND (reference sequence). The CDR3 length is 12 residues. The CDR3: CASTRVGYGYTF. The CDR3 DNA reads as TGTGCCAGTACGAGGGTGGGCTATGGCTACACCTTC.

Only a few counts were recorded for this clone. This chain joins TRBV7-9 and TRBJ1-1; TRBD1 might be the D (6 bases). Trimming cost V 5 bases and J 1 base, with 11 bases left between them. The CDR3 has 14 amino acids. The V gene's germline CDR1 is SEHNR and CDR2 FQNEAQ (reference sequence). The CDR3 DNA sequence: TGTGCCAGCAGCCAAGGACAGACGAACACTGAAGCTTTCTTT. Protein sequence: CASSQGQTNTEAFF.

J is TRBJ1-1 and V is TRBV6-5; weak D call: TRBD1 (5 bases). Germline values: CDR1 MNHEY, CDR2 SVGAGI. This CDR3 spans 13 amino acids. V lost 6 bases and J lost 6, with 14 bases in between. CDR3 in amino acids: CASSPRWGAEAFF. DNA of the CDR3: TGTGCCAGCAGCCCCAGGTGGGGGGCTGAAGCTTTCTTT.

This sequence joins TRBV4-1 and TRBJ2-3; 7 bases are shared with TRBD2. Losses at the gene ends were 6 bases for V and 5 bases for J; bases not matched to a gene: 14. Germline V lookup: CDR1 MGHRA, CDR2 YSYEKL. The CDR3 runs to 16 residues. CDR3 nucleotide sequence: TGCGCCAGCAGGAAGTCGGCTAGCGGAAAAGAAGATACGCAGTATTTT. Protein product: CASRKSASGKEDTQYF.

This clone has more than one count but fewer than ten. The chain has TRBV5-1 and TRBJ2-3, with TRBD2 matching 11 bases. The germline V gene encodes CDR1 SGHRS and CDR2 YFSETQ. V dropped 0 bases and J dropped 6; count of bases not matched to a gene: 9. The CDR3 loop spans 17 amino acids. CDR3 sequence reads: CASSLALSGRAWDTQYF. The CDR3 bases are TGCGCCAGCAGCTTGGCCCTTAGCGGGAGGGCCTGGGATACGCAGTATTTT.

The genes are TRBV11-2 and TRBJ1-1, with D maybe TRBD1 (5 bases). Looked up from germline, CDR1 is SGHAT and CDR2 is FQNNGV. The CDR3 runs to 17 residues. V was clipped by 4 bases and J by 1 base, with 19 bases between them. The DNA of the CDR3 is TGTGCCAGCAGCTCCTCCACCACCACAGGAACGAACACTGAAGCTTTCTTT. Protein: CASSSSTTTGTNTEAFF.

The V and J genes are TRBV27 and TRBJ2-3, with 10 bases matching TRBD2. The CDR3 spans 15 residues. Germline V gives CDR1 MNHEY, CDR2 SMNVEV (reference sequence). Germline trimming cut 0 bases from V and 5 bases from J; bases unmatched to any gene: 2. CDR3 DNA sequence: TGTGCCAGCAGTTTATCGGGACTAGCGAGAGATACGCAGTATTTT. Encoded protein: CASSLSGLARDTQYF.

This clone has just a few counts. The CDR3 region has the DNA TGTGCCAGCAGTTATCGTGGAGATAATTCACCCCTCCACTTT. Amino acid sequence: CASSYRGDNSPLHF. This chain joins TRBV6-6 and TRBJ1-6, with D unclear. This CDR3 region has 14 residues. CDR1 MNHNY and CDR2 SVGAGI come from the germline V gene (reference sequence). V was clipped by 3 bases and J by 5 bases, with 8 bases between them.

The chain's CDR3 is CASSLGTGKNIQYF. CDR3 coding DNA: TGTGCCAGCAGCCTAGGGACAGGGAAAAACATTCAGTACTTC. The chain links TRBV11-2 to TRBJ2-4; TRBD1 matches at 9 bases. The CDR3 is 14 residues long. Germline V lookup: CDR1 SGHAT, CDR2 FQNNGV. V lost 5 bases, J lost 4 bases, and 3 bases stayed unmatched.

The gene calls are TRBV5-1 and TRBJ2-7; the D gene is possibly TRBD1 (5 bases). Trimming stripped 0 bases from V and 2 bases from J, with 9 bases between. Germline CDR1 SGHRS, CDR2 YFSETQ. CDR3 length: 14 amino acids. The CDR3 spells CASSLDPGTYEQYF. The CDR3 DNA reads TGCGCCAGCAGCTTGGACCCAGGGACCTACGAGCAGTACTTC. The complete variable domain, with remaining parts taken from reference TRBV5-1 and TRBJ2-7, reads KAGVTQTPRYLIKTRGQQVTLSCSPISGHRSVSWYQQTPGQGLQFLFEYFSETQRNKGNFPGRFSGRQFSNSRSEMNVSTLELGDSALYLCASSLDPGTYEQYFGPGTRLTVT.